This T cell receptor beta chain came from a study of blood T cell repertoires in COVID-19 (dated by TCRdb to the early 2020s). About the investigation overall: Samples from collaborators originated in the United States, Italy and Spain and spanned both the acute and convalescent phases of COVID-19. The material from the prospective study consisted of cDNA or gDNA derived from T cells, B-cell-depleted T cells, or PBMCs. Subjects who had been exposed to COVID-19, were actively infected with it, or had recovered from it provided the deeply sampled blood TCRbeta repertoires that made up the dataset. The repertoires were made available in a free public database intended to serve as a resource for research on the immune response to SARS-CoV-2. Samples were obtained from the ongoing ImmuneRACE study (first 160 participants) and from over 1,000 subjects provided by 6 global collaborators. Sample metadata almost always included a de-identified subject ID, COVID-19 status, age in years and sex. HLA class I and class II types, where available, came from metadata supplied by the sample provider rather than from assay-based typing. What the work shows at the level of the full study, not this receptor alone: Clinical and demographic metadata were provided uncurated, with the amount varying by source and participant.

The CDR3 spans 17 residues, from the cysteine through the phenylalanine. Just the 51-base CDR3 DNA is kept, in frame starting at base 1. Sequences KGHSH (CDR1) and LQKENI (CDR2) are obtained from the germline V gene. Relative to germline, V is missing 1 base and J is missing 5 bases, with 6 bases of the junction outside any gene match. The collaborating institutions used their own protocols to collect whole blood in K2EDTA tubes. For TCRbeta analysis, collaborators shipped samples in one of three forms: frozen whole blood, isolated PBMCs, or DNA extracted from either of those sample types. TCRbeta CDR3 regions were amplified from genomic DNA by means of the immunoSEQ Assay, a bias-controlled multiplex PCR. As for the authors' bioinformatics: Nucleated cell counts per sample were estimated from amplification of reference gene primers within the assay. To quantify the absolute abundance of each unique TCRbeta CDR3 rearrangement, sequence reads were collapsed and filtered. For each sample, productive Simpson clonality was calculated as the square root of Simpson's diversity index over productive rearrangements. TCRdb took this table from immuneACCESS and kept in-frame rearrangements with V and J called. Such tables lack part of the clones; where checked against another copy, unresolved V genes explain under half of the gap, and the rest is unexplained. Clone size and V and J calls were adopted from that table, with D and trimming inferred from the DNA. This sample gives roughly 80,000 clones in total; roughly nine tenths of them show up just once. The top ten constitute around a sixth of the sample.

In the case of this clone: This clone's antigen is unknown. No qualities accompany the bases; no much larger clone lies one base away.

Sequenced: peripheral blood. This receptor was identified in an elderly man in a cohort sampled during active COVID-19. The rearrangement combines TRBV18 with TRBJ2-7, with 15 central nucleotides matching TRBD2. The nucleotide sequence is TGTGCCAGCTCACCACTCGGGACTAGCGGGGGGATCGACGAGCAGTACTTC. Its protein product is CASSPLGTSGGIDEQYF.